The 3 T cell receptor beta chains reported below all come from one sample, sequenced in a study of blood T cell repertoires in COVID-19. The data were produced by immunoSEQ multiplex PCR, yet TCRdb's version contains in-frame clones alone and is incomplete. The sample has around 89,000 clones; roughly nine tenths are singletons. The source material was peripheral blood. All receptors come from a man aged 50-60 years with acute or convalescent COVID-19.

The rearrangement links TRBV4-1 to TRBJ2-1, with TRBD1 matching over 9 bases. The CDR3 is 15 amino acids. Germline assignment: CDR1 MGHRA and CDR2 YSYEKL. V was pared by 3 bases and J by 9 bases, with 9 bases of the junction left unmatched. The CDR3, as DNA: TGCGCCAGCAGCCATACAGGGGGCGCGAGGGCTGAGCAGTTCTTC. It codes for CASSHTGGARAEQFF.

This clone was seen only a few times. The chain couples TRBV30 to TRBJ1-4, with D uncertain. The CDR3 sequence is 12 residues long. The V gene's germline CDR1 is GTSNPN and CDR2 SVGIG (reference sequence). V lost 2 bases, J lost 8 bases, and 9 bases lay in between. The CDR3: CAWSTLKEKLFF. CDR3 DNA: TGTGCCTGGAGTACTCTTAAGGAAAAACTGTTTTTT.

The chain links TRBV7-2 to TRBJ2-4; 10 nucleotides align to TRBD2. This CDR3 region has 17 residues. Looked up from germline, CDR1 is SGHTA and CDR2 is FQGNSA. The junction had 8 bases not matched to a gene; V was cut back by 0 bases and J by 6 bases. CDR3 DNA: TGTGCCAGCAGCTTAGCGAGCCTAGCGGGGGAGATAAACATTCAGTACTTC. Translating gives CASSLASLAGEINIQYF.